What follows are 18 T cell receptor beta chains derived from one specimen sequenced in a study of blood T cell repertoires in COVID-19. Assay: immunoSEQ multiplex PCR; the TCRdb copy retains only in-frame clones and omits some. Of some 95,000 clones in the sample, about 90% were seen once. The sequencing input was peripheral blood. Receptor source: a human donor with active COVID-19. The donor label of this sample is uncertain.

This clone was observed once. The chain couples TRBV2 to TRBJ1-1; 7 nucleotides line up with TRBD1. The CDR3 is 14 amino acids. The junction had 7 bases not matched to a gene; V was cut back by 5 bases and J by 4 bases. Germline V CDR1 and CDR2: SNHLY, FYNNEI. This CDR3 is CASSKTGPGTEAFF. DNA for the CDR3: TGTGCCAGCAGTAAGACAGGGCCGGGCACTGAAGCTTTCTTT.

The genes are TRBV12-3 or TRBV12-4 and TRBJ2-5; D might be TRBD1 (6 bases). The CDR3 runs 13 residues. V lost 7 bases and J lost 6, with 15 bases in between. CDR3 sequence: CASTQGRIKTQYF. CDR3 nucleotide sequence: TGTGCCAGCACACAGGGAAGGATAAAGACCCAGTACTTC.

This sequence joins TRBV6-1 and TRBJ2-7; the D gene is possibly TRBD2 (5 bases). The V gene lost 3 bases and the J gene lost 9 bases, with 18 bases spanning the gap. The germline CDR1 and CDR2 sequences are MNHNS and SASEGT. The CDR3 sequence is 14 residues long. The DNA for the CDR3 is TGTGCCAGCAGTGAGGTATCACAGCGGTCGAGGCAGTACTTC. Its protein is CASSEVSQRSRQYF.

The rearrangement joins TRBV4-3 to TRBJ2-3; D unresolved. The CDR3 runs to 15 residues. Per germline, CDR1 LGHNA and CDR2 YSLEER. V was pared by 0 bases and J by 5 bases, with 12 bases between. CDR3 DNA sequence: TGCGCCAGCAGCCAAGAAGGTAATCGACAAGATACGCAGTATTTT. It yields the protein CASSQEGNRQDTQYF.

The chain is built from TRBV20-1 and TRBJ1-6; unclear D gene. Trimming removed 3 bases from V and 5 bases from J, with 17 bases in between. Per germline, CDR1 DFQATT and CDR2 SNEGSKA (reference sequence). This CDR3 comprises 16 residues. The CDR3 sequence is CSASTLSGENNSPLHF. The CDR3 region has the DNA TGCAGTGCTAGTACTCTGAGTGGGGAGAATAATTCACCCCTCCACTTT.

The chain combines TRBV7-9 with TRBJ2-3; TRBD2 agrees at 8 bases. The CDR3 totals 16 residues. Germline assignment: CDR1 SEHNR and CDR2 FQNEAQ (reference sequence). Losses at the gene ends were 0 bases for V and 3 bases for J; bases not matched to a gene: 5. CDR3 amino acids: CASSLASGGFTDTQYF. The CDR3 bases are TGTGCCAGCAGCTTAGCCAGCGGGGGATTTACAGATACGCAGTATTTT.

This chain links TRBV5-4 with TRBJ2-1; 7 nucleotides agree with TRBD1. The CDR3 is made up of 16 amino acids. The germline V gene encodes CDR1 SGHNT and CDR2 YYREEE (reference sequence). V dropped 4 bases and J dropped 1; count of bases not matched to a gene: 8. The CDR3 here is CASSPVGDRSYNEQFF. In DNA form, the CDR3 reads TGTGCCAGCAGCCCGGTCGGGGACAGATCCTACAATGAGCAGTTCTTC.

The chain uses TRBV6-1 and TRBJ2-5, with D perhaps TRBD2 (7 bases). The length of the CDR3 is 16 residues. V lost 0 bases and J lost 2, with 13 bases in between. The germline CDR1 and CDR2 sequences are MNHNS and SASEGT. The CDR3 here is CASSEAGGARQETQYF. In DNA, the CDR3 is TGTGCCAGCAGTGAAGCGGGGGGGGCCCGACAAGAGACCCAGTACTTC.

This chain uses TRBV4-3 with TRBJ1-3; no reliable D call. The V end was cut by 4 bases, the J end by 0 bases, with 13 bases between. The CDR3 runs to 16 residues. Germline V lookup: CDR1 LGHNA, CDR2 YSLEER. CDR3 in amino acids: CASSPNRGYSGNTIYF. The CDR3 DNA reads TGCGCCAGCAGCCCCAATCGAGGGTACTCTGGAAACACCATATATTTT.

The rearrangement links TRBV9 to TRBJ2-7; weak D call: TRBD1 (5 bases). The CDR3 runs 15 residues. Looked up from germline, CDR1 is SGDLS and CDR2 is YYNGEE. The V end was cut by 0 bases, the J end by 6 bases, with 16 bases between. The CDR3 DNA reads TGTGCCAGCAGCGTAGGACCAGGGCAATCGGGCGAGCAGTACTTC. Amino acids: CASSVGPGQSGEQYF.

The genes are TRBV6-2 or TRBV6-3 and TRBJ1-1; 7 positions match TRBD1. The CDR3 runs 15 residues. CDR1 is MNHEY, CDR2 SVGEGT, per germline. The V and J ends lost 2 bases and 0 bases, in that order; junction bases with no gene match: 3. CDR3 protein: CASSYLGQVNTEAFF. CDR3 coding DNA: TGTGCCAGCAGTTACCTCGGACAGGTGAACACTGAAGCTTTCTTT.

As DNA, the CDR3 is TGTGCCAGCAGCCCCCCCGGGACTAGCGGTTACAATGAGCAGTTCTTC. This encodes CASSPPGTSGYNEQFF. This sequence joins TRBV9 and TRBJ2-1; 11 bases fit TRBD2. The CDR3 totals 16 residues. Per germline, CDR1 SGDLS and CDR2 YYNGEE. The J segment lost 4 bases and the V segment lost 4 bases, leaving 7 bases of the junction unmatched.

The chain combines TRBV6-5 with TRBJ1-5; 8 bases line up with TRBD1. The germline gives CDR1 MNHEY, CDR2 SVGAGI. The J segment lost 9 bases and the V segment lost 7 bases, leaving 8 bases of the junction unmatched. CDR3 length equals 13 residues. This CDR3 reads CASTGQGLGPQHF. The CDR3 DNA reads as TGTGCCAGCACCGGACAGGGCCTGGGGCCCCAGCATTTT.

The chain joins TRBV3-1 (or the pseudogene TRBV3-2) to TRBJ2-1, with 13 bases matching TRBD2. Germline loops: CDR1 LGHDT, CDR2 YNNKEL (reference sequence). The CDR3 length is 16 residues. V lost 5 bases, J lost 8 bases, and 9 bases stayed unmatched. CDR3 residues: CASSKGTSGGAYEQFF. For the CDR3, the DNA is TGTGCCAGCAGCAAGGGAACTAGCGGGGGGGCCTATGAGCAGTTCTTC.

The J gene is TRBJ1-5, the V gene TRBV28; TRBD1 might be the D (6 bases). The CDR3 contains 14 residues. The ends were cut back, 4 bases at V and 4 bases at J, with 11 bases in the middle. Per the germline V gene, CDR1 is MDHEN and CDR2 is SYDVKM. As DNA, the CDR3 is TGTGCCAGCAGTTCGGGACAAGGAAATCAGCCCCAGCATTTT. Its protein is CASSSGQGNQPQHF.

The V call is TRBV6-2 or TRBV6-3, the J call TRBJ2-1, with D maybe TRBD2 (6 bases). CDR1 MNHEY and CDR2 SVGEGT come from the germline V gene. The ends were cut back, 2 bases at V and 3 bases at J, with 17 bases in the middle. The CDR3 covers 17 residues. In nucleotides, the CDR3 is TGTGCCAGCAGTTACAGGGCGACTAGTAAGGTCTACAATGAGCAGTTCTTC. It is translated as CASSYRATSKVYNEQFF.

The CDR3 sequence is CASSLSHYEQYF. CDR3 sequence (DNA): TGTGCCAGCAGTTTATCACACTACGAGCAGTACTTC. The V call is TRBV12-3 or TRBV12-4, the J call TRBJ2-7, with D unresolved. V dropped 2 bases and J dropped 3 bases, with 5 bases sitting between them. CDR3 length: 12 amino acids.

The V and J genes are TRBV5-5 and TRBJ1-2; tentatively, D is TRBD1 (5 bases). Germline V lookup: CDR1 SGHKS, CDR2 YYEKEE (reference sequence). V shed 2 bases and J shed 6 bases, with 11 bases lying between them. This CDR3 spans 13 amino acids. The DNA for the CDR3 is TGTGCCAGCAGCTTAGGGGTTTTAGATGGCTACACCTTC. Protein product: CASSLGVLDGYTF.